Listed below are T cell receptor beta chains from one sample, sequenced in a study of shared clonotypes between healthy human individuals. Using immunoSEQ multiplex PCR, the repertoire was profiled, and TCRdb retains in-frame clones only, with some absent. Seen here are over 2 million clones, approximately 90% observed once, and the top ten hold 0.37%. Sequencing was carried out using naive CD4+ T cells from PBMCs. The receptor source for this set is a man between 18 and 35 years old in good health. Some clones in this sample may be carry-over from other donors' samples. The CDR3 runs from the conserved cysteine through the conserved F or W. A D gene is named only where the DNA matches it firmly. Clone size is given for some rows only: seen once, a few or many times, or a class if the clone is expanded.

TRBV5-1	TRBD1	TRBJ1-3	.	TGCGCCAGCAGCGAAGGGACAGCGCGTAACACCATATATTTT	CASSEGTARNTIYF
TRBV19	.	TRBJ1-1	.	TGTGCCAGTATGGGTCGACAGATATCGAACACTGAAGCTTTCTTT	CASMGRQISNTEAFF
TRBV7-8	.	TRBJ2-1	.	TGTGCCAGCAGCCCCCTAGGTTCCCTCTCCTACAATGAGCAGTTCTTC	CASSPLGSLSYNEQFF
TRBV5-6	TRBD1	TRBJ2-7	.	TGTGCCAGCAGCCCTGGGGACAGGGGCAGATACGAGCAGTACTTC	CASSPGDRGRYEQYF
TRBV11-2	TRBD2	TRBJ2-7	.	TGTGCCAGCAGCCTACTAGCGGGAGACTACGAGCAGTACTTC	CASSLLAGDYEQYF
TRBV5-8	.	TRBJ2-3	.	TGTGCCAGCAGCGGGTGGAGGGGTGCAGATACGCAGTATTTT	CASSGWRGADTQYF
TRBV30	.	TRBJ2-5	.	TGTGCCTGGAGTATCAACCAGCAGGAGACCCAGTACTTC	CAWSINQQETQYF
TRBV5-5	.	TRBJ1-5	once	TGTGCCAGCAGCTTGGAGCCTTTAGGTCAGCCCCAGCATTTT	CASSLEPLGQPQHF
TRBV5-4	.	TRBJ2-3	.	TGTGCCAGCAGCCTAACCCTTATCGCTACTAGCACAGATACGCAGTATTTT	CASSLTLIATSTDTQYF
TRBV4-3	TRBD2	TRBJ2-7	.	TGCGCCAGCAGCCCGCAACCGGGACTAGCGGGAGACGAGCAGTACTTC	CASSPQPGLAGDEQYF
TRBV29-1	TRBD1	TRBJ1-5	few	TGCAGCGTTTTAGGACAGGCTGGTCAGCCCCAGCATTTT	CSVLGQAGQPQHF
TRBV30	.	TRBJ2-7	.	TGTGCCTGGAAAAGGGGGTCCTACGAGCAGTACTTC	CAWKRGSYEQYF
TRBV9	TRBD1	TRBJ2-2	.	TGTGCCAGCAGCGCGGGACAGGGTTGGACCGGGGAGCTGTTTTTT	CASSAGQGWTGELFF
TRBV6-6	.	TRBJ1-5	.	TGTGCCAGCAGTTACTCGCGGGGGGGAGGCAATCAGCCCCAGCATTTT	CASSYSRGGGNQPQHF
TRBV6-1	.	TRBJ1-5	.	TGTGCCAGCAGTGATAAGGGCTACAATCAGCCCCAGCATTTT	CASSDKGYNQPQHF
TRBV9	.	TRBJ2-7	few	TGTGCCAGCAGCGTAGATCCCTTCTCCTACGAGCAGTACTTC	CASSVDPFSYEQYF
TRBV5-8	.	TRBJ2-3	.	TGTGCCAGCAGCGTCCGCGGCTACACAGATACGCAGTATTTT	CASSVRGYTDTQYF
TRBV6-6	.	TRBJ1-5	.	TGTGCCAGCAGTGGAGTTTTGGGGAATCAGCCCCAGCATTTT	CASSGVLGNQPQHF
TRBV7-9	.	TRBJ2-5	.	TGTGCCAGCAGCTTAGCCCCGGGACTCACCAAAGAGACCCAGTACTTC	CASSLAPGLTKETQYF
TRBV6-6	.	TRBJ1-5	once	TGTGCCTCTAAGGTCGTAAGCAATCAGCCCCAGCATTTT	CASKVVSNQPQHF
TRBV28	.	TRBJ2-7	.	TGTGCCAGCAGTTCGGTCCAGGCTCAGTACGAGCAGTACTTC	CASSSVQAQYEQYF
TRBV27	.	TRBJ2-2	.	TGTGCCAGCAGTTTAATTTGGACCGGGGAGCTGTTTTTT	CASSLIWTGELFF
TRBV28	TRBD2	TRBJ2-7	.	TGTGCCAGCACTCGAGGTGGGACTAGCGGGATCTGGGAGCAGTACTTC	CASTRGGTSGIWEQYF
TRBV5-4	TRBD2	TRBJ2-7	.	TGTGCCAGCAGCTTGGCCGTTAGCGGGAGTGCGCGCGAGCAGTACTTC	CASSLAVSGSAREQYF
TRBV28	.	TRBJ2-4	.	TGTGCCAGCACCCAGGGGACCCTAGGGGGTCTCGTTCAGTACTTC	CASTQGTLGGLVQYF
TRBV10-1	TRBD1	TRBJ2-3	.	TGCGCCAGCAGTCAGGGGGCGATAGATACGCAGTATTTT	CASSQGAIDTQYF
TRBV18	TRBD2	TRBJ2-7	.	TGTGCCAGCTCACCACGGCTAGCGGGATCTCTCTACGAGCAGTACTTC	CASSPRLAGSLYEQYF
TRBV2	.	TRBJ1-5	.	TGTGCCAGCAGTGGGTCTGGCAGGGGCAATCAGCCCCAGCATTTT	CASSGSGRGNQPQHF
TRBV11-2	.	TRBJ1-3	.	TGTGCCAGCAGCTCCCCGCGGGTCCAAGGCTCTGGAAACACCATATATTTT	CASSSPRVQGSGNTIYF
TRBV15	TRBD2	TRBJ2-7	.	TGTGCCACCAGCAAGAGCGGGGGCGGGAACCCAAGCGAGCAGTACTTC	CATSKSGGGNPSEQYF
TRBV5-1	.	TRBJ1-5	.	TGCGCCAGCAGCTTGGTGGGGTCTAGAGATCAGCCCCAGCATTTT	CASSLVGSRDQPQHF
TRBV7-9	.	TRBJ2-1	.	TGTGCCAGCAGCTGGGACTCCCACTCCTACAATGAGCAGTTCTTC	CASSWDSHSYNEQFF
TRBV20-1	.	TRBJ2-1	.	TGCAGCGCGGGACGCGGAAATGAGCAGTTCTTC	CSAGRGNEQFF
TRBV7-9	TRBD1	TRBJ2-2	few	TGTGCCAGCAGCAACAGGAGGCAGGGGGCCACCGGGGAGCTGTTTTTT	CASSNRRQGATGELFF
TRBV5-6	.	TRBJ2-7	.	TGTGCCAGCAGCTTGGTAGGGGGGCGCGGAGGCGACGAGCAGTACTTC	CASSLVGGRGGDEQYF
TRBV6-1	TRBD2	TRBJ2-1	.	TGTGCCAGCAGTCCAGCGGGAGAACACAATGAGCAGTTCTTC	CASSPAGEHNEQFF
TRBV7-9	TRBD2	TRBJ2-3	.	TGTGCCAGCAGCTCGGGACTAGCGGGCACAGATACGCAGTATTTT	CASSSGLAGTDTQYF
TRBV2	.	TRBJ2-5	.	TGTGCCAGCAGTGAACAGGTGGAGACCCAGTACTTC	CASSEQVETQYF
TRBV19	.	TRBJ1-5	.	TGTGCCAGTAGTATCAAAGTGAATCAGCCCCAGCATTTT	CASSIKVNQPQHF
TRBV28	.	TRBJ1-2	.	TGTGCCAGCAGTTTACACGATATCCTTCAGGGCTACACCTTC	CASSLHDILQGYTF
TRBV30	.	TRBJ2-3	.	TGTGCCTGGTTAAGGGGGTCCACAGATACGCAGTATTTT	CAWLRGSTDTQYF
TRBV28	.	TRBJ2-3	.	TGTGCCAGCAGTTTAGGCCCGACCTCCGTCACAGATACGCAGTATTTT	CASSLGPTSVTDTQYF
TRBV19	.	TRBJ1-3	.	TGTGCCAGTAGTATAGCCGGAAACACCATATATTTT	CASSIAGNTIYF
TRBV28	TRBD1	TRBJ2-7	.	TGTGCCAGCAGTACCCGGGGCAGGGGGCCAAGCTCCTACGAGCAGTACTTC	CASSTRGRGPSSYEQYF
TRBV2	.	TRBJ1-2	few	TGTGCCAGCAGCTCCGGGACTTACTATGGCTACACCTTC	CASSSGTYYGYTF
TRBV7-9	TRBD1	TRBJ2-3	.	TGTGCCAGCACCTCCGGAAATAGACAGGGGGCCCTTTTT	CASTSGNRQGALF
TRBV6-5	.	TRBJ1-4	.	TGTGCCAGCAGTTACTCTGGGGCTAATGAAAAACTGTTTTTT	CASSYSGANEKLFF
TRBV29-1	.	TRBJ1-1	few	TGCAGCGTTGTACGAGGGATTGAAGCTTTCTTT	CSVVRGIEAFF
TRBV21-1	.	TRBJ2-7	.	TGTGCCAGCGGACACAGGGGTTTCTACGAGCAGTACTTC	CASGHRGFYEQYF
TRBV5-6	.	TRBJ1-5	few	TGTGCCAGCAGCCTATCCGGGACCCATAGCAATCAGCCCCAGCATTTT	CASSLSGTHSNQPQHF
TRBV5-1	.	TRBJ2-1	.	TGCGCCAGCAGCTTGTCGAGTTCAGGAGCCATCGGATACAATGAGCAGTTCTTC	CASSLSSSGAIGYNEQFF
TRBV7-9	TRBD1	TRBJ2-5	.	TGTGCCAGCAGCTCAGGACAGGGGGCTTTGGGGGAGACCCAGTACTTC	CASSSGQGALGETQYF
TRBV5-1	.	TRBJ2-1	.	TGCGCCAGCAGCATGACAGGACCCGCTGAGCAGTTCTTC	CASSMTGPAEQFF
TRBV30	.	TRBJ2-7	.	TGTGCCTGGAGTTCAGGGAGGACCAGCACAGGCCCCTACGAGCAGTACTTC	CAWSSGRTSTGPYEQYF
TRBV5-4	TRBD2	TRBJ2-1	.	TGTGCCAGCAGTGTCGGGGGGGGCGATGAGCAGTTCTTC	CASSVGGGDEQFF
TRBV6-6	.	TRBJ2-5	.	TGTGCCAGCAGGTCCGAGTGGGAGACCCAGTACTTC	CASRSEWETQYF
TRBV4-3	.	TRBJ2-2	.	TGCGCCAGCAGCCCGTTCCGGGACACCGGGGAGCTGTTTTTT	CASSPFRDTGELFF
TRBV10-3	TRBD2	TRBJ2-7	.	TGTGCCATCAGTGAGTCGAGGACTAGCGGGAGGGGGGTCTCCTACGAGCAGTACTTC	CAISESRTSGRGVSYEQYF